This TCR beta chain was identified during a study of T cell responses to AZD1222 COVID-19 vaccine. Measured with immunoSEQ multiplex PCR; TCRdb has only the in-frame clones, and not every one. The sample carries about 120,000 clones, about 90% recorded once. Trimming took off 3 bases at V and 2 bases at J, with 10 bases between the two ends. This CDR3 has 15 residues. Per the germline V gene, CDR1 is SGHTA and CDR2 is FQGNSA. The sequence derives from an adult in good health. V usage is TRBV7-2 and J usage is TRBJ2-2; D gene unclear. This specimen was peripheral blood, taken on day 0 of AZD1222 vaccination. CDR3 protein: CASSLSGFNTGELFF. DNA for the CDR3: TGTGCCAGCAGCTTGAGTGGCTTTAACACCGGGGAGCTGTTTTTT.